A single sample is the source of the 10 T cell receptor beta chains below, sequenced in a study of regulatory T cells in long-lasting Graves disease. Time point of the sample: newly diagnosed GD, antithyroid drugs for less than 3 months. Preparation of the TCR library used RNA extracted from PBMCs. Relying on iRepertoire HTBI primers and Arm-PCR of CDR3 regions, the team built TCR beta libraries. MiXCR was run by TCRdb on the multiplex PCR reads, yielding one entry per CDR3 protein. Of 400,000 to 500,000 distinct CDR3 sequences detected, approximately 15% appear once; the ten largest clones hold about 8.3%. The sample was also reused in another study, on T cells in Graves' hyperthyroidism and ophthalmopathy.

The sequenced sample was peripheral blood mononuclear cells (PBMCs), obtained at new diagnosis, from a patient treated with antithyroid drugs. All receptors come from a woman aged 40 to 50 with Graves disease.

This clonotype came up many times. The CDR3 spells CATSFLSPPGTGENEQYF. In DNA, the CDR3 is TGTGCCACCAGCTTCCTTTCGCCCCCCGGGACAGGGGAAAACGAGCAGTACTTC. This rearrangement joins TRBV24-1 to TRBJ2-7, with 10 bases aligning to TRBD1. Looked up from germline, CDR1 is KGHDR and CDR2 is SFDVKD. Trimming took 7 bases from V and 5 from J; bases not matched to a gene: 19. The CDR3 totals 18 residues.

There are many counts of this clonotype. The chain links TRBV2 to TRBJ2-2; 7 nucleotides align to TRBD2. Germline V gene data show CDR1 as SNHLY and CDR2 as FYNNEI. V shed 1 base and J 1 base; nucleotides not matched to a gene: 3. The CDR3 contains 16 residues. The CDR3 is CASSEVASGNTGELFF. For the CDR3, the DNA is TGTGCCAGCAGTGAAGTGGCTAGCGGGAACACCGGGGAGCTGTTTTTT.

This clonotype has more than one count but fewer than ten. The V and J genes are TRBV19 and TRBJ1-5; 8 nucleotides align to TRBD1. The V and J ends lost 3 bases and 6 bases, in that order; junction bases with no gene match: 10. This CDR3 is 16 amino acids long. Germline V lookup: CDR1 LNHDA, CDR2 SQIVND (reference sequence). CDR3 DNA sequence: TGTGCCAGTAGTATTTTGCCTGACAGGGGAGGTCAGCCCCAGCATTTT. Residues: CASSILPDRGGQPQHF.

There are many counts of this clonotype. V gene TRBV11-3 combines with J gene TRBJ1-6, with TRBD1 matching over 7 bases. CDR3 size: 14 residues. V lost 3 bases to trimming and J lost 6 bases; unmatched junction nucleotides: 2. Per germline, CDR1 SGHNT and CDR2 YENEEA. In DNA form, the CDR3 reads TGTGCCAGCAGCTTGGGACAGATTAATTCACCCCTCCACTTT. Translated, it gives CASSLGQINSPLHF.

This clonotype has more than one count but fewer than ten. A much larger clone is a single base away; this may be a read error. The DNA of the CDR3 is TGTGCCAGCAGTCGGGGACTAGCGGGAACGGAGACCCGGTACTTC. Protein product: CASSRGLAGTETRYF. The chain couples TRBV2 to TRBJ2-5; the match to TRBD2 covers 13 bases. This CDR3 is 15 amino acids long. Germline CDR1 and CDR2: SNHLY and FYNNEI.

This clonotype has more than one count but fewer than ten. CDR3 in DNA: TGTGCCAGTAGTATAGCAGCGGGGGGCGAGCAGTACTTC. Translation gives CASSIAAGGEQYF. The V and J genes are TRBV19 and TRBJ2-7; 9 nucleotides agree with TRBD2. The germline V gene encodes CDR1 LNHDA and CDR2 SQIVND (reference sequence). CDR3 length: 13 residues. Trimming cost V 1 base and J 6 bases; bases outside gene matches: 1.

The chain joins TRBV5-1 to TRBJ1-2; unclear D gene. V lost 5 bases to trimming and J lost 1 base, with 21 bases between them. Germline assignment: CDR1 SGHRS and CDR2 YFSETQ. The CDR3 has 17 amino acids. The CDR3 DNA is TGCGCCAGCAGGCACGAAAATGGAGGCAACGGTAACTATGGCTACACCTTC. It encodes CASRHENGGNGNYGYTF.

This clonotype has ten or more counts. J is TRBJ2-1 and V is TRBV7-4; D may correspond to TRBD1 or TRBD2 (5 bases each). The CDR3 sequence is 17 residues long. Per germline, CDR1 SGHVT and CDR2 SQSDAQ. Trimming took 8 bases from V and 8 from J, leaving 28 bases between them. CDR3 in DNA: TGTGCCAGCCTTGGTGTTGGTTCGGGTGGGGGAGCAGATGAGCAGTTCTTC. Translation: CASLGVGSGGGADEQFF.

This clonotype has a handful of counts. Since a much larger clone is just one base distant, this may be a read error. V is TRBV28 and J is TRBJ2-2, with TRBD2 as a possible D gene (6 bases). The CDR3 spans 18 residues. Looked up from germline, CDR1 is MDHEN and CDR2 is SYDVKM. CDR3 region: CASSLWRANPQNTGGLFF. The DNA of the CDR3 is TGTGCCAGCAGTTTATGGCGTGCGAATCCTCAGAACACCGGGGGGCTGTTTTTT.

This clonotype has at least ten counts. The gene calls are TRBV2 and TRBJ2-1, with TRBD2 matching 12 bases. The germline CDR1 and CDR2 sequences are SNHLY and FYNNEI. J was trimmed by 7 bases and V by 1 base; bases with no gene match: 14. The CDR3 covers 19 residues. The CDR3 DNA reads as TGTGCCAGCAGTGAAGAAATATGGGCTAGCGGGAGGGAAGGGAATGAGCAGTTCTTC. It codes for CASSEEIWASGREGNEQFF.